This T cell receptor beta chain appears in the sequencing data of a study of blood T cell repertoires in COVID-19. Study at large: Some COVID-19 samples were acute and others convalescent; all came from the United States, Italy and Spain.

As originally analysed: Reference gene primers were amplified, and this amplification served to estimate nucleated cell counts. Data came from immunoSEQ multiplex PCR; TCRdb stores just in-frame clones and leaves some out. The V and J calls and clone size were taken over from that table, and D and trimming were inferred from the DNA. The profile shows roughly 70,000 clones, approximately 79% of them singletons. V gave up 1 base and J gave up 10 bases, with 14 bases separating them. Germline lookup yields CDR1 SNHLY and CDR2 FYNNEI. The CDR3 has 15 amino acids. This TCR came from a woman in her sixties or seventies with acute or convalescent COVID-19. The V and J genes are TRBV2 and TRBJ1-6; D perhaps matches TRBD1 (5 bases). The sequenced material came from peripheral blood. The CDR3 DNA reads TGTGCCAGCAGTGAAGAACCAGGGTTGCAATCACCCCTCCACTTT. Translating gives CASSEEPGLQSPLHF.